A selection of T cell receptor beta chains follows, all from one sample in a study of T cell repertoires in cytomegalovirus infection. Each CDR3 protein gets one entry after TCRdb re-called the reads with MiXCR. The table lists approximately 76,000 distinct CDR3 sequences, roughly 40% of them singletons. Their antigens are not known. The material was CD8+ T cells from cultured PBMCs, obtained from culture after CMV antigen stimulation. The receptors derive from a human donor in good health (CMV status not recorded). Some clones in this sample may be carry-over from other donors' samples. CDR3s include the opening cysteine and the closing phenylalanine or tryptophan. D genes are given only for firm matches. Size is omitted from some rows. Given values are once, few, many or a class for expanded clones.

size	V	J	length	D	CDR3	DNA
NA	TRBV19	TRBJ2-1	14	NA	CASQGMTALNEQFF	TGTGCCAGCCAGGGTATGACAGCCCTAAATGAGCAGTTCTTC
NA	TRBV4-3	TRBJ2-7	15	NA	CASSQDREVSYEQYF	TGCGCCAGCAGCCAAGATCGCGAAGTCTCCTACGAGCAGTACTTC
NA	TRBV28	TRBJ2-1	16	NA	CASSLGVGGSYNEQFF	TGTGCCAGCAGTTTAGGGGTCGGTGGCTCCTACAATGAGCAGTTCTTC
NA	TRBV20-1	TRBJ2-5	15	NA	CSARAPSLVGETQYF	TGCAGTGCTAGAGCGCCTAGCCTAGTCGGAGAGACCCAGTACTTC
few	TRBV2	TRBJ2-7	11	NA	CASSSGVEQYF	TGTGCCAGCAGTTCGGGCGTCGAGCAGTACTTC
few	TRBV4-1	TRBJ1-2	16	NA	CASSQGRGGTNYGYTF	TGCGCCAGCAGCCAAGGCCGGGGTGGTACTAACTATGGCTACACCTTC
NA	TRBV7-2	TRBJ1-5	15	TRBD1	CASSMTGGNIMPQHF	TGTGCCAGCAGCATGACAGGGGGCAATATCATGCCCCAGCATTTT
few	TRBV4-1	TRBJ2-1	14	TRBD2	CASSALEGLAEWFF	TGCGCCAGCAGCGCCCTCGAGGGACTAGCGGAATGGTTCTTC
NA	TRBV4-1	TRBJ2-5	14	NA	CASSQGPMTETQYF	TGCGCCAGCAGCCAAGGCCCCATGACAGAGACCCAGTACTTC
NA	TRBV12-3/TRBV12-4	TRBJ1-1	14	NA	CASSPGGAAAEAFF	TGTGCCAGCAGTCCGGGCGGGGCAGCCGCTGAAGCTTTCTTT
NA	TRBV6-1	TRBJ2-1	15	NA	CASSEVQGGGDEQFF	TGTGCCAGCAGTGAAGTGCAGGGGGGAGGGGATGAGCAGTTCTTC
NA	TRBV27	TRBJ1-2	16	TRBD1	CASCLLTGGTDYGYTF	TGTGCCAGCTGTCTTCTAACAGGGGGTACGGACTATGGCTACACCTTC
NA	TRBV20-1	TRBJ1-1	13	NA	CSARRQANSEAFF	TGCAGTGCTAGGAGACAGGCGAACTCTGAAGCTTTCTTT
NA	TRBV12-3/TRBV12-4	TRBJ2-2	18	TRBD2	CASSFLRGGAKDTGELFF	TGTGCCAGCAGTTTCTTGCGGGGGGGCGCTAAGGACACCGGGGAGCTGTTTTTT
once	TRBV19	TRBJ2-1	12	NA	CASSPSTGEQFF	TGTGCCAGTAGTCCATCCACGGGTGAGCAGTTCTTC
NA	TRBV7-8	TRBJ2-7	12	NA	CASSPLAHEQYF	TGTGCCAGCAGCCCGTTGGCCCACGAGCAGTACTTC
few	TRBV19	TRBJ2-1	15	TRBD1	CASSAYRGDYNEQFF	TGTGCCAGTAGTGCCTACAGGGGCGATTACAATGAGCAGTTCTTC
few	TRBV7-6	TRBJ2-2	15	NA	CASSFTAVNTGELFF	TGTGCCAGCAGCTTTACGGCGGTGAACACCGGGGAGCTGTTTTTT
once	TRBV7-9	TRBJ2-3	15	NA	CASPPKGSTTDTQYF	TGTGCCAGCCCCCCAAAGGGGAGCACCACAGATACGCAGTATTTT
NA	TRBV9	TRBJ2-3	15	NA	CASSVGGTTTDTQYF	TGTGCCAGCAGCGTAGGGGGCACTACCACAGATACGCAGTATTTT
NA	TRBV27	TRBJ2-3	16	NA	CASSLLSGLNTDTQYF	TGTGCCAGCAGTTTGCTATCAGGGCTGAACACAGATACGCAGTATTTT
few	TRBV11-2	TRBJ2-1	18	TRBD1	CASSSERVTGTPPDEQFF	TGTGCCAGCAGCTCCGAAAGGGTGACAGGGACCCCTCCGGATGAGCAGTTCTTC
few	TRBV7-2	TRBJ1-6	14	NA	CASSLALVNSPLHF	TGTGCCAGCAGCTTAGCGCTGGTCAATTCACCCCTCCACTTT
NA	TRBV28	TRBJ2-1	14	TRBD1	CASMYGTGVSEQFF	TGTGCCAGCATGTACGGGACAGGGGTGAGTGAGCAGTTCTTC